The rows below give T cell receptor beta chains drawn from one sample of a study of regulatory T cells in long-lasting Graves disease. TCRdb used MiXCR to reprocess the multiplex PCR reads, holding one entry per CDR3 protein. The data show about 560,000 distinct CDR3 sequences, roughly 15% seen once. This same sample was also part of a study on T cells in Graves' hyperthyroidism and ophthalmopathy.

Specimen: peripheral blood mononuclear cells (PBMCs), collected at new diagnosis, from a patient treated with antithyroid drugs. The origin of the receptors is a man between 18 and 29 years old with Graves disease. The CDR3 runs from the conserved cysteine through the conserved F or W. D genes are given only for firm matches. Part of the rows lack a size; the others show once, few, many or a class for expanded clones.

v_gene	d_gene	abundance	j_gene	CDR3nt	CDR3aa
TRBV20-1	NA	few	TRBJ2-3	TGCAGTGCTAGATCCGGGACCCGCACAGATACGCAGTATTTT	CSARSGTRTDTQYF
TRBV11-2	NA	NA	TRBJ2-3	TGTGCCAGCAGCTTAGGCGTGGTCACAGATACGCAGTATTTT	CASSLGVVTDTQYF
TRBV12-3/TRBV12-4	NA	many	TRBJ2-3	TGTGCCAGCACCACGATCCAAGCCCCAACAGATACGCAGTATTTT	CASTTIQAPTDTQYF
TRBV20-1	TRBD1	many	TRBJ1-1	TGCAGTGCTAGCGAGCCGGTCACAGGGGCCACTGAAGCTTTCTTT	CSASEPVTGATEAFF
TRBV20-1	NA	NA	TRBJ2-3	TGCAGTGCCATCCTAGGACGGACAAGCACAGATACGCAGTATTTT	CSAILGRTSTDTQYF
TRBV7-2	TRBD1	many	TRBJ2-4	TGTGCCAGCAGCCCCACAGGGGGCGAGGACATTCAGTACTTC	CASSPTGGEDIQYF
TRBV20-1	NA	many	TRBJ1-1	TGCAGTGCTAGAGCCTCGACACTATCTCGTTTTGCTGAAGCTTTCTTT	CSARASTLSRFAEAFF
TRBV12-3/TRBV12-4	NA	many	TRBJ2-7	TGTGCCAGCAGTTTAGCGGGACTGGTGTCGGAGCAGTACTTC	CASSLAGLVSEQYF
TRBV2	NA	many	TRBJ1-6	TGTGCCAGCAGTGATACGGGGGAGAACTATTATAATTCACCCCTCCACTTT	CASSDTGENYYNSPLHF
TRBV28	NA	many	TRBJ1-1	TGTGCCAGCAGTTTATACCCCCCGCGGACCGCGTTCTTT	CASSLYPPRTAFF
TRBV27	NA	few	TRBJ1-5	TGTGCCAGCAGTCCCTCAGTTGTACAGCCCCAGCATTTT	CASSPSVVQPQHF
TRBV27	TRBD1	few	TRBJ1-6	TGTGCCAGCAGTGCCGGGACAGGGGTTAATTCACCCCTCCACTTT	CASSAGTGVNSPLHF
TRBV10-3	NA	NA	TRBJ2-5	TGTGCCATCAGTGACAGGATCCAAGAGACCCAGTACTTC	CAISDRIQETQYF
TRBV7-2	NA	NA	TRBJ2-3	TGTGCCAGCAGCACCAATGCCAGGGCAGATACGCAGTATTTT	CASSTNARADTQYF
TRBV20-1	NA	few	TRBJ2-5	TGCAGTGCTAGAATACAGTCCCGGGAGACCCAGTACTTC	CSARIQSRETQYF
TRBV19	NA	many	TRBJ1-1	TGTGCCAGTAGTACCACGGCGAGCACTGAAGCTTTCTTT	CASSTTASTEAFF
TRBV29-1	NA	NA	TRBJ1-3	TGCAGCGTGCGATCAGTGGAAGGAAACACCATATATTTT	CSVRSVEGNTIYF
TRBV7-9	NA	few	TRBJ1-2	TGTGCCAGCAGCAGGGAGAGTTATGGCTACACCTTC	CASSRESYGYTF
TRBV12-3/TRBV12-4	TRBD2	many	TRBJ2-1	TGTGCCAGCAAACCCAGCGGGAGCTCCTACAATGAGCAGTTCTTC	CASKPSGSSYNEQFF
TRBV3-1	NA	many	TRBJ2-7	TGTGCCAGCAGCCAAAGCCTCACTAGGGACGAGCAGTACTTC	CASSQSLTRDEQYF
TRBV7-8	NA	many	TRBJ2-3	TGTGCCAGCAGCTTTCGAAGGGGCGGTGATACGCAGTATTTT	CASSFRRGGDTQYF
TRBV20-1	TRBD2	NA	TRBJ2-1	TGCAGTGCTAGTCGCGGGAGGCTACACAATGAGCAGTTCTTC	CSASRGRLHNEQFF